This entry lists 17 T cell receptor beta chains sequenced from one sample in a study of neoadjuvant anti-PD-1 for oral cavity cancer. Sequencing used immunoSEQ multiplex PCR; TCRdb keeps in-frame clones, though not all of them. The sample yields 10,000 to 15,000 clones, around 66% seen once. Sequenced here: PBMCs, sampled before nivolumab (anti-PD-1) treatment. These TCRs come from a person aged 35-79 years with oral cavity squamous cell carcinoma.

The CDR3 DNA sequence: TGCGCCAGCAGCTTGGGACTAGCGGGGGATCCGAGCCAAGAGACCCAGTACTTC. This encodes CASSLGLAGDPSQETQYF. The gene calls are TRBV5-1 and TRBJ2-5; 12 nucleotides match TRBD2. The junction had 7 bases not matched to a gene; V was cut back by 0 bases and J by 1 base. Germline V CDR1 and CDR2: SGHRS, YFSETQ. The CDR3 consists of 18 residues.

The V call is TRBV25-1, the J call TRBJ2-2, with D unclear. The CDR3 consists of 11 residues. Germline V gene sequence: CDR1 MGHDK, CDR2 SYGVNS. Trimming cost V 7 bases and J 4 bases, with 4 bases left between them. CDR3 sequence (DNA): TGTGCCAGCATCGGCACCGGGGAGCTGTTTTTT. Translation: CASIGTGELFF.

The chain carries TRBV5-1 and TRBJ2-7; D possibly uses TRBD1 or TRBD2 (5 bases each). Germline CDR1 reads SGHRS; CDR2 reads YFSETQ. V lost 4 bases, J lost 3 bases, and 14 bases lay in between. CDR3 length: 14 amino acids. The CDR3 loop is CASSLSQGVYEQYF. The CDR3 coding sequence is TGCGCCAGCAGCCTGAGCCAGGGAGTCTACGAGCAGTACTTC.

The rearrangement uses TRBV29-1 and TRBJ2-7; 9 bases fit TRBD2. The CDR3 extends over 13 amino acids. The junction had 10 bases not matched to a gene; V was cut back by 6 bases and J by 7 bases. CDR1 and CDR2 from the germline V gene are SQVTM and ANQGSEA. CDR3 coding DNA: TGCAGCGTAGAATATAGCGGGGGCCGGGAGCAGTACTTC. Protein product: CSVEYSGGREQYF.

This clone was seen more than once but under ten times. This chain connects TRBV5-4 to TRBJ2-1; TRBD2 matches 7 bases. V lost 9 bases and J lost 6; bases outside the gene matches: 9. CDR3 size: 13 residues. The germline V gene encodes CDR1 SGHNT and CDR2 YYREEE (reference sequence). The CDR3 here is CATSPGGSNEQFF. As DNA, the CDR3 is TGTGCCACCTCGCCCGGCGGGAGCAATGAGCAGTTCTTC.

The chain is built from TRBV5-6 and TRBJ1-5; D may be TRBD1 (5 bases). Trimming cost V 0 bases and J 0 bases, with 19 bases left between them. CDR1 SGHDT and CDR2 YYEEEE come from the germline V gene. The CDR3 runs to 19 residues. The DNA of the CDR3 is TGTGCCAGCAGCTTGGCCGGGGGAGGGAAAGGATATAGCAATCAGCCCCAGCATTTT. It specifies CASSLAGGGKGYSNQPQHF.

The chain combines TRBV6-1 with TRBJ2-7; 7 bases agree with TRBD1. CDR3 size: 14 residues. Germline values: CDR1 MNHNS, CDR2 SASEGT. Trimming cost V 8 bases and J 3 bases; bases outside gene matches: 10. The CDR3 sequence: CASVTNRQGYEQYF. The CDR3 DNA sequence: TGTGCCAGCGTTACCAATCGACAGGGCTACGAGCAGTACTTC.

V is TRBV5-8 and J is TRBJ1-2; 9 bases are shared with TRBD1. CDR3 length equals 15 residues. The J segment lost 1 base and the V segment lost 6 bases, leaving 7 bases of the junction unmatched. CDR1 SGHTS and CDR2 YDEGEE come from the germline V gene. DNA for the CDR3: TGTGCCAGCATCCCTGGGACAGGGATTAACTATGGCTACACCTTC. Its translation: CASIPGTGINYGYTF.

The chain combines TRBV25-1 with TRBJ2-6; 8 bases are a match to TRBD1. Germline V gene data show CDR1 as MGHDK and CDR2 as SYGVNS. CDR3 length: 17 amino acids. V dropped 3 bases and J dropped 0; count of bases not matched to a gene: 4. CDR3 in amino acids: CASSEGQVLSGANVLTF. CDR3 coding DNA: TGTGCCAGCAGTGAGGGACAGGTCCTCTCTGGGGCCAACGTCCTGACTTTC.

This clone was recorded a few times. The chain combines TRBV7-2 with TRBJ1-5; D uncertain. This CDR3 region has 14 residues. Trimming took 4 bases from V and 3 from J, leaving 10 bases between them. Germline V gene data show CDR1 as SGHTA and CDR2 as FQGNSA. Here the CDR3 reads CASSSTTVNQPQHF. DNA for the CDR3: TGTGCCAGCAGCTCTACGACGGTCAATCAGCCCCAGCATTTT.

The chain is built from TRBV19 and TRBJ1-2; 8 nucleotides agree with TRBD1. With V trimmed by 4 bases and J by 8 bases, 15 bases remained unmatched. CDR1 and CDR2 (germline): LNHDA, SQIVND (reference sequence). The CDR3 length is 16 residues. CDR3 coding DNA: TGTGCCAGTAGTACAAGGACAGGGAATACCCAGGGCGGCTACACCTTC. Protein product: CASSTRTGNTQGGYTF.

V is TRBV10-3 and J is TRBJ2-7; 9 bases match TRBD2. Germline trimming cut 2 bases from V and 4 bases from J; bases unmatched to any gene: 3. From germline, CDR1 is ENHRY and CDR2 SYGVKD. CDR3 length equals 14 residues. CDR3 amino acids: CAISEASGVYEQYF. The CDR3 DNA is TGTGCCATCAGTGAGGCTAGCGGGGTTTACGAGCAGTACTTC.

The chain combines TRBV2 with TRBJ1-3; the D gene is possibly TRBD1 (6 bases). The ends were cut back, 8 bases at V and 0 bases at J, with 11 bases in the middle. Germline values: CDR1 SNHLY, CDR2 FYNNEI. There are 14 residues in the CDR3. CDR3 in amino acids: CASLRDISGNTIYF. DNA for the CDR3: TGTGCCAGCCTCCGGGACATCTCTGGAAACACCATATATTTT.

The CDR3 protein is CASSLGTSGVYNEQFF. The CDR3 bases are TGTGCCAGCAGCTTAGGGACTAGCGGGGTCTACAATGAGCAGTTCTTC. The chain recombines TRBV11-3 with TRBJ2-1; TRBD2 matches 12 bases. The germline gives CDR1 SGHNT, CDR2 YENEEA. Unmatched junction bases numbered 1, after V lost 1 base and J lost 3 bases. The CDR3 covers 16 residues.

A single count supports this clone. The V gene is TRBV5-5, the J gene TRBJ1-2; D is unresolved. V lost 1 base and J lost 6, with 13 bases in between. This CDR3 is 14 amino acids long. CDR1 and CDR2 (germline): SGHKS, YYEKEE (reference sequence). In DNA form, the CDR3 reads TGTGCCAGCAGCTTGAATTTTCTAACTAATGGCTACACCTTC. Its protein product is CASSLNFLTNGYTF.

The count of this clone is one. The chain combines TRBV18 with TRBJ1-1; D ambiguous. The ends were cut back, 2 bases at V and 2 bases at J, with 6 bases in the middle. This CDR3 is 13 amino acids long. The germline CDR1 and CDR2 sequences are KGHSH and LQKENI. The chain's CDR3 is CASSPGPNTEAFF. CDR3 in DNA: TGTGCCAGCTCACCAGGGCCTAACACTGAAGCTTTCTTT.

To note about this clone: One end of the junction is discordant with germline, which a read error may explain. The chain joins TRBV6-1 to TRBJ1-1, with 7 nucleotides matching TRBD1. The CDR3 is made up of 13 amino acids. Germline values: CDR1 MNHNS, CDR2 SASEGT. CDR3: CASSAGQMADAFF. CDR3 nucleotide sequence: TGTGCCAGCAGTGCGGGACAGATGGCTGACGCTTTCTTT.